The clone carrying this TCR beta chain has only a few counts. Its antigen is currently unknown. The sample comes from a study of response to subunit inactivated influenza vaccine. Using its own MiXCR run on the RT-PCR reads, TCRdb lists one record per CDR3 protein. The sample carries about 500,000 distinct CDR3 sequences, roughly 13% recorded once. CDR3 length: 16 amino acids. The V gene lost 3 bases and the J gene lost 2 bases, with 15 bases spanning the gap. Germline CDR1 is SGHDT and CDR2 is YYEEEE. Study-wide findings and caveats: It was suggested by the authors that few new T cells are recruited by each seasonal influenza vaccination.

Sequences were derived from PBMCs from blood, sampled roughly 48 days after vaccination. This rearrangement joins TRBV5-6 to TRBJ2-1; D remains unclear. This sequence was found in a man aged 50 to 59 who received an inactivated influenza vaccine. Here the CDR3 reads CASSWQPLGTYNEQFF. The CDR3 DNA reads TGTGCCAGCAGCTGGCAACCCCTTGGGACCTACAATGAGCAGTTCTTC.